This entry features one T cell receptor (beta chain) sequence. The antigen remains undetermined. The record originates from a study of T cells in tumors after PD-1 blockade. The wider study: Patients had no prior checkpoint blockade, systemic immunosuppressants, or anti-cancer therapy within 4 weeks. Either cemiplimab 350 mg every 2 weeks or pembrolizumab 200 mg every 3 weeks was given. Blood samples averaged around 120,000 templates (range about 24,679-260,000) and 36,536 unique clonotypes. Study results and limitations: Peripheral recruitment is suggested, as some novel exhausted tumor clones were in pre-treatment blood.

The assay was immunoSEQ multiplex PCR, and TCRdb's table has in-frame clones only and misses some. The table includes approximately 13,000 clones, about 84% detected once. The clonotype comes from a human donor with basal cell carcinoma. The sample in question was PBMCs, obtained after anti-PD-1 treatment.

As DNA, the CDR3 is TGTGCCAGCAGAGGCAGCTCCTACGAGCAGTACTTC. Protein: CASRGSSYEQYF. The chain has TRBV5-4 and TRBJ2-7, with no clear D. CDR1 and CDR2 from the germline V gene are SGHNT and YYREEE (reference sequence). The germline V and J ends were trimmed by 5 bases and 0 bases, with 6 bases remaining between them. The CDR3 covers 12 residues.